A selection of T cell receptor beta chains follows, all from one sample in a study of shared clonotypes between healthy human individuals. Libraries were prepared by immunoSEQ multiplex PCR; TCRdb keeps only in-frame clonotypes and omits some of them. The sample carries roughly 700,000 clones, about 74% recorded once. Material: memory CD4+ T cells sorted from blood. The receptors here all came from a woman aged 25-40 years in good health. The CDR3 runs from the conserved cysteine through the conserved F or W. Fields, in order: V gene, D gene, CDR3 protein. A D gene is named only where the DNA matches it firmly.

TRBV7-9 TRBD1 CASSYGTGADTDTQYF
TRBV4-1 TRBD1 CASSQEMKGQRGYTF
TRBV19 NA CASSMRTGSWEQYF
TRBV2 TRBD2 CASGGVSSYEQYF
TRBV6-6 TRBD2 CASSPGTSGRNEQFF
TRBV2 TRBD2 CASKPSGRNEQFF
TRBV7-9 NA CASSFTGVNEQFF
TRBV6-1 TRBD2 CASSSGAGRASEQYF
TRBV28 NA CASTSGRAETQYF
TRBV5-4 NA CASSLKGGNIQYF
TRBV23-1 NA CASSPIAPVGLCTDTQYF
TRBV27 NA CASFAVRVGTEAFF
TRBV27 NA CASSFQVNGAGELFF
TRBV11-2 NA CASSLGPSSAGELFF
TRBV28 NA CASQSHKTGQTWGEQFF
TRBV5-6 TRBD1 CASSEIGTGGAYGYTF
TRBV6-6 TRBD2 CASSGPGTSGRYEQYF
TRBV27 TRBD2 CASSLGLAYNEQFF
TRBV5-1 NA CASSTGSPTNNEQFF
TRBV25-1 NA CASSELDGTLQETQYF
TRBV4-1 NA CASSRPGPVAFF
TRBV5-8 NA CASKFRPGGGGTEAFF
TRBV27 NA CASSLAGFLSGANVLTF
TRBV2 NA CASTAAPYTDTQYF
TRBV7-6 NA CASSRQLGGGNQPQHF
TRBV6-4 TRBD2 CASRSSGLSGGYQETQYF
TRBV19 TRBD1 CASSKGQRIGYTF
TRBV5-6 TRBD2 CASSWTSGSDEQYF
TRBV19 TRBD1 CASSIRDRGYEQYF
TRBV2 TRBD1 CASSSWTGMDQPQHF
TRBV27 NA CASSLSLSSYNEQFF
TRBV27 NA CASSYGRAGEKLFF
TRBV6-1 NA CASSEGSHEQYF
TRBV5-1 NA CASSSGGSSYEQYF
TRBV7-7 NA CASSLGGGNEQFF
TRBV6-6 NA CASSWGGASNQPQHF
TRBV5-1 NA CASRMWGREETQYF
TRBV19 TRBD1 CASSGAGGNIQYF
TRBV20-1 NA CSANDLVAFF
TRBV7-9 NA CALGDTQYF
TRBV5-4 NA CASSLGPGTYQETQYF
TRBV5-6 TRBD1 CASSLGEYRGEQYF
TRBV19 NA CASSQRAGDEPQHF
TRBV27 TRBD2 CASRSSGRAHEQYF
TRBV5-1 TRBD1 CASSTRTGDEQYF
TRBV4-1 NA CASSQDPGWETQYF
TRBV5-1 NA CASHFGEPTDTQYF
TRBV5-1 NA CASSLGLGYEQYF
TRBV5-1 NA CASSGGAGEKLFF
TRBV5-1 NA CASSLGGFNSYEQYF
TRBV19 NA CASSQQGPNSPLHF
TRBV28 TRBD1 CASSSPLTGRNEQFF
TRBV10-3 NA CAISDRDGYEQYF
TRBV2 NA CASREVGPREQFF
TRBV10-3 TRBD2 CAISERGGRGADTQYF
TRBV18 NA CASHDPGELGNEQFF